One TCR beta chain is described in this entry. The entry originates in a study of cytomegalovirus exposure and HLA in healthy donors. This PCR relied on a set of 60 Vbeta primers and 13 Jbeta primers. Assay: immunoSEQ multiplex PCR; the TCRdb copy retains only in-frame clones and omits some. This sample's table reports over 100,000 clones. CDR3 length equals 15 residues. V shed 8 bases and J shed 7 bases, with 18 bases lying between them. Per germline, CDR1 LNHDA and CDR2 SQIVND (reference sequence). The chain joins TRBV19 to TRBJ1-6; D may be TRBD1 (5 bases). The sequenced sample was PBMCs. This TCR was recovered from a middle-aged woman in good health and CMV-seropositive. CDR3 nucleotide sequence: TGTGCCAGTCACAACGGGGGAGATTCGAATTCACCCCTCCACTTT. It translates to CASHNGGDSNSPLHF.